The clone carrying this TCR beta chain was detected a few times. Its antigen is not known. The size of this beta chain means little, since it is a stray read in a library made for alpha chains. Time point described: sample taken at primary tumor resection. This CDR3 comprises 15 residues. Germline V CDR1 and CDR2: SGHNT, YENEEA. V was clipped by 5 bases and J by 6 bases, with 16 bases between them. The data were obtained in a study of spatial heterogeneity in lung cancer. Study-level points and caveats: The study found that expanded intratumoral alpha and beta TCR counts tracked tumor mutation counts. Sequencing reached an estimated coverage of tumor T cells that was only about 7% for alpha chains and 13% for beta chains.

Unique molecular identifiers, one per molecule, were present on every TCR cDNA molecule. MiXCR, applied by TCRdb to the 5' RACE reads, yields one record per CDR3 protein. The data contain around 20,000 distinct CDR3 sequences, roughly 5.8% of them seen just once; the ten biggest clones take up 10%. The chain links TRBV11-3 to TRBJ2-2; a possible D gene is TRBD1 (8 bases). The receptor comes from a female donor with early-stage non-small cell lung cancer. Sample: lung tumor tissue, taken at surgery. CDR3 amino acids: CASSMDRAGAGELFF. The CDR3 region has the DNA TGTGCCAGCAGCATGGACAGGGCGGGGGCCGGGGAGCTGTTTTTT.